This T cell receptor beta chain was documented in a study of blood T cells in healthy people across ages. Findings and limits, study-wide: A roughly linear fall in TCR beta diversity per million T cells was seen with increasing age.

From germline, CDR1 is DFQATT and CDR2 SNEGSKA (reference sequence). The ends were cut back, 0 bases at V and 7 bases at J, with 15 bases in the middle. This CDR3 has 14 residues. This clonotype was detected only once. The antigen is unknown. The use of a sample-barcoded 5' primer and a J-beta primer mix characterized a second PCR of about 7 to 12 cycles. Every cDNA molecule bore a tag from a template-switch adaptor containing 12 random nucleotides. Using its own MiXCR run on the 5' RACE reads, TCRdb lists one record per CDR3 protein. The table has around 970,000 distinct CDR3 sequences, about 51% seen once.

V and J are TRBV20-1 and TRBJ1-2; D not certain. Sequencing input: blood. This clonotype originated in a woman aged 55 to 70 in good health. DNA for the CDR3: TGCAGTGCTAGAGATAACCCGGGATTCTCTGGCTACACCTTC. It is translated as CSARDNPGFSGYTF.